This T cell receptor beta chain was recovered during a study of T-cell memory formation after mild COVID-19 (dated by TCRdb to the early 2020s). In the study overall: TCR sequence clusters from the two donors were found to be largely donor specific. The cohort comprised two young, previously healthy adult volunteers, one female and one male. Longitudinal TCRalpha and TCRbeta repertoire sequencing tracked T-cell clones expanding and contracting after mild COVID-19 in a couple of donors.

The V end gives up 2 bases and the J end 6 bases, leaving 4 bases in the junction not matched to a gene. Measured from the cysteine to the phenylalanine, the CDR3 is 15 residues long. The entry retains the CDR3 DNA only, 45 bases that are in frame from base 1. CDR1 and CDR2, per the germline V gene (reference sequence), are LNHDA and SQIVND. Ficoll-Paque density gradient centrifugation was used to isolate PBMCs. These reads were obtained on an Illumina NovaSeq 6000. TCRalpha and TCRbeta cDNA libraries were built by 5'RACE with constant-segment primers, adding sample barcodes and unique molecular identifiers. RNA was extracted from every sample with Trizol reagent. Libraries were amplified in two PCR steps, with a second sample barcode and Illumina TruSeq adapters added in the second step. Sequencing of libraries was performed on an Illumina NovaSeq with 2 x 150 bp paired-end reads. In the original analysis: Reads were demultiplexed and collapsed into UMI-guided consensus sequences with migec v1.2.7. With mixcr v2.1.11, UMI consensuses were aligned to TRA and TRB V and J templates and assembled into clonotypes. A clonotype was counted as expanded or contracted only when both edgeR and NoisET called the clonotype significant, with the noise models trained on biological replicates. For edgeR calls, the cutoffs were a false discovery rate-adjusted p below 0.01 and a log2 fold-change threshold of 1. As an exploratory analysis of dynamics, max-normalized trajectories of the 1000 most abundant clonotypes were examined by PCA with hierarchical clustering. The CD4 or CD8 phenotype of responding clones was assigned using the separately sequenced CD4+ and CD8+ repertoires. The raw public reads went through TCRdb reprocessing: fastp at Q25, MiXCR clone calling, in-frame beta chains kept. Each entry merges the rows of one CDR3 protein and shows their most common DNA and genes. It is TCRdb's table, rather than the study itself, that gives the V and J calls and clone size. In all, the sample holds roughly 150,000 distinct CDR3 sequences, and around 14% of those were seen once. Of the sample, around 28% is held by the ten largest clones.

The table lists this clonotype with many counts. Its antigen is currently not known. No base quality information exists; no much larger clone differs at one position. Study-wide findings and limitations: Some responding clones were detected in pre-infection memory, which suggested that pre-existing cross-reactive memory T cells had joined the SARS-CoV-2 response. SARS-CoV-2 specificity was not confirmed for the second-wave clones peaking on day 37. Clones contracting from day 15 to 85 had balanced CD4/CD8 phenotypes, while a second wave expanding from day 15 to 37 was biased towards CD4+. Only a couple of mild cases were covered in the study, and larger cohorts including severe cases with pre-infection samples were considered necessary. Contracting CD4+ clones turned up mainly in the CM and EM memory subsets, whereas EMRA was where CD8+ clones were enriched.

This TCR came from an adult woman who had mild COVID-19 (a few samples of this study predate the infection). The sample titles of this study are shuffled in the database, so cell type and time point are left out; the donor was told from shared clones. The chain is made from TRBV19 and TRBJ2-1, and TRBD2 matches 10 of the central bases. Material: PBMCs or a T cell subset sorted from them (not recorded which). The CDR3 region has the sequence CASSITSGKVNEQFF. The bases are TGTGCCAGTAGTATAACTAGCGGGAAAGTCAATGAGCAGTTCTTC.